This T cell receptor beta chain was profiled in a study of blood T cell repertoires in COVID-19. Study at large: Sites in the United States, Italy and Spain provided acute and convalescent COVID-19 samples. T cells, B-cell-depleted T cells, or PBMCs provided the cDNA or gDNA that served as material.

The CDR3 is 15 amino acids. Germline values: CDR1 SGHVS, CDR2 FNYEAQ. Unmatched junction bases numbered 6, after V lost 3 bases and J lost 7 bases. Points on this clone: This same CDR3 is encoded by further DNA sequences in the sample.

In the source study's methods: Amplification from reference gene primers served as the basis for estimated nucleated cell counts. Using immunoSEQ multiplex PCR, the repertoire was profiled, and TCRdb retains in-frame clones only, with some absent. That table gives V, J and clone size, and the DNA gave D and trimming. Here the sample spans about 140,000 clones, around 86% being singletons. The clonotype comes from a human donor in a cohort sampled during active COVID-19. The rearrangement joins TRBV7-6 to TRBJ2-1, with 10 nucleotides matching TRBD2. Sample: peripheral blood. CDR3 sequence (DNA): TGTGCCAGCAGCTTGGGGAGCGGGGGGGCAAATGAGCAGTTCTTC. It codes for CASSLGSGGANEQFF.